The clone carrying this TCR beta chain has at least ten counts. The antigen remains undetermined. The sample originates from a study of naive and memory T cell subsets. CDR1 and CDR2 (germline): MNHEY, SVGAGI. Trimming removed 4 bases from V and 5 bases from J; junction bases left unmatched: 2. The length of the CDR3 is 13 residues. Ligated cDNA underwent four rounds of PCR with nested alpha and beta constant region primers and SP2. Alpha and beta constant region primers primed reverse transcription for blood and skin samples. TCRdb re-called the 5' RACE reads through MiXCR, storing one row per CDR3 protein. This table has 58,000 or so distinct CDR3 sequences, 6% to 8.5% appearing once. The study, taken as a whole, reports: Potentially, T cell activation and differentiation skew this RNA-based measurement.

A UMI-containing oligonucleotide was joined by 3' ligation to the TCR cDNA template. Whole-blood samples were roughly 2.7 ml of peripheral blood from healthy adult volunteers. Reverse transcription used DNase-treated unsorted total RNA, aiming for about 1 to 1000 ng. This chain links TRBV6-5 with TRBJ2-1; 7 bases match TRBD2. The clonotype comes from a female donor in good health. Here the CDR3 reads CASSWGGNNEQFF. The DNA of the CDR3 is TGTGCCAGCAGTTGGGGGGGTAACAATGAGCAGTTCTTC.